This T cell receptor beta chain was captured in a study of blood T cell repertoires in COVID-19 (dated by TCRdb to 2020 to 2022). For the study in its entirety: Samples from collaborators originated in the United States, Italy and Spain and spanned both the acute and convalescent phases of COVID-19. The prospective study material was composed of cDNA or gDNA derived from T cells, B-cell-depleted T cells, or PBMCs. Subjects who had been exposed to COVID-19, were actively infected with it, or had recovered from it provided the deeply sampled blood TCRbeta repertoires that made up the dataset. The repertoires were released in a freely available public database intended as a resource for research on the immune response to SARS-CoV-2. Samples came from the ongoing ImmuneRACE study (first 160 participants) plus 1,254 subjects from 6 global collaborators. Sample metadata almost always included a de-identified subject ID, COVID-19 status, age in years and sex. HLA class I and class II types, where available, came from metadata supplied by the sample provider rather than from assay-based typing.

Clipping removes 4 bases from V and 4 bases from J, with 2 as the unmatched junction base count. CDR1 and CDR2 were assigned from the germline V gene as KGHDR and SFDVKD. The CDR3 spans 14 residues, from the cysteine through the phenylalanine. Left in the record is the CDR3 DNA by itself, 42 bases read in frame from the first base. A second Seattle source provided samples from volunteer blood donors who had recovered from COVID-19. The collaborating institutions used their own protocols to collect whole blood in K2EDTA tubes. For TCRbeta analysis, collaborators shipped samples as frozen whole blood, isolated PBMCs, or DNA extracted from either of those sample types. TCRbeta CDR3 regions were amplified from genomic DNA by means of the immunoSEQ Assay, a bias-controlled multiplex PCR. Regarding the original processing steps: The number of nucleated cells in each sample was estimated from the amplification of reference gene primers within the assay. To quantify the absolute abundance of each unique TCRbeta CDR3 rearrangement, sequence reads were collapsed and filtered. For each sample, productive Simpson clonality was calculated as the square root of Simpson's diversity index across productive rearrangements. The source is immuneACCESS, and TCRdb retained only in-frame sequences with V and J called. Part of the clones is not carried over; for the studies checked, unresolved V genes explain less than half of this, and the remainder is unexplained. V, J and clone size are taken as reported in that table, and D and trimming were inferred from the DNA itself. The sample contains hundreds of thousands of clones, 75% to 90% of them found a single time. Of the sample, around 2.1% is held by the ten largest clones.

Broad study findings and their caveats: The quantity of clinical and demographic metadata differed by source and by participant and was supplied without curation.

A remark on this clone: What this receptor recognizes is not known. Base qualities are not provided; no much larger clone lies one nucleotide away.

In this chain, TRBV24-1 is recombined with TRBJ1-2; 10 junctional bases match TRBD1. This receptor was taken from a woman aged 25 to 39 who had recovered from COVID-19. Source material: peripheral blood. The CDR3 has the sequence CATSDRTGGYGYTF. The nucleotides are TGTGCCACCAGTGACCGGACAGGGGGCTATGGCTACACCTTC.